This TCR beta chain is drawn from a study of Ad26.COV2.S vaccination and SARS-CoV-2 variants. Study context: Ad26.COV2.S arm of COV1001 included the donor. Ad26.COV2.S shots went into the muscle once or twice, 56 days apart. Broader study findings: A substantial breadth of spike-specific CD8+ and CD4+ T cell responses after vaccination has been reported.

Sequencing was performed with immunoSEQ multiplex PCR; in TCRdb, only in-frame clones are kept and a portion is missing. Altogether about 450,000 clones are present, roughly 89% being singletons, with the ten largest covering 2% to 3%. A word on this clone: Its specificity is unknown.

This CDR3 has 13 residues. Between the trimmed V and J ends, which lost 6 bases and 3 bases, there was a span of 11 bases. Per germline, CDR1 KGHSH and CDR2 LQKENI. Treatment here: about 20 received Ad26.COV2.S at low or high dose, single or two shots; about 5 received placebo; per-sample allocation not given. Day 63 after the first vaccine or placebo injection was the time point for sampling. The chain has TRBV18 and TRBJ1-1; D is unresolved. The source material was peripheral blood, sampled in a trial of Ad26.COV2.S vaccine versus placebo. The origin of this receptor is a person between 18 and 59 years old who received the Ad26.COV2.S COVID-19 vaccine or a placebo. CDR3 protein: CASSAGFDTEAFF. The CDR3 nucleotides are TGTGCCAGCTCCGCTGGGTTTGACACTGAAGCTTTCTTT.